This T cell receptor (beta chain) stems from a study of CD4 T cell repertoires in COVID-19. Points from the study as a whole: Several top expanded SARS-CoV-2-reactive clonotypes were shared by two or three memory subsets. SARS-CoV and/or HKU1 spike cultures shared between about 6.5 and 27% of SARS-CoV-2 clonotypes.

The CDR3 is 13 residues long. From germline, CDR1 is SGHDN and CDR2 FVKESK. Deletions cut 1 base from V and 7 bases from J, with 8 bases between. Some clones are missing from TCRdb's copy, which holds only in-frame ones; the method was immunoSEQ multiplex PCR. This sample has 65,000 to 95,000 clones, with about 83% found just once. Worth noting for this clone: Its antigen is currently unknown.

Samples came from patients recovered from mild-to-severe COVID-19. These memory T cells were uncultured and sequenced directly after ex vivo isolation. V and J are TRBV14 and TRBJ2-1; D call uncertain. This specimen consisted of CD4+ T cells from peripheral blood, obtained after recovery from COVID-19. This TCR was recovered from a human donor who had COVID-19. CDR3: CASSQGLPNEQFF. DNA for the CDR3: TGTGCCAGCAGCCAAGGGCTACCAAATGAGCAGTTCTTC.